The sequence of this T cell receptor beta chain was determined in a study of T-cell reconstitution after alpha-beta-depleted transplantation in children. At least ten counts were recorded for this clonotype. During its preparation, the TCRbeta library received unique molecular identifiers. MiXCR was run by TCRdb on the PCR reads, yielding one entry per CDR3 protein. The repertoire includes about 200,000 distinct CDR3 sequences, 14% to 15% of them detected once, and about 13% sits in the top ten. The clonotype originates from a human donor who donated a stem cell graft to a child with acute lymphoblastic leukemia. The sample here was PBMCs from the stem cell graft donor, taken from the stem cell graft.

DNA for the CDR3: TGTGCCAGCAGTGGGTTCGGACTGCTTGACATTCAGTACTTC. Residues: CASSGFGLLDIQYF. The chain uses TRBV12-3 or TRBV12-4 and TRBJ2-4, with D tentatively TRBD2 (5 bases). V dropped 5 bases and J dropped 8 bases, with 16 bases sitting between them. This CDR3 is built from 14 residues.